This T cell receptor (beta chain) was profiled in a study of blood T cells in healthy people across ages. This clonotype was counted between two and nine times. CDR1 MDHEN and CDR2 SYDVKM come from the germline V gene. Deletions cut 9 bases from V and 7 bases from J, with 25 bases between. The CDR3 spans 16 residues. Through a sample-barcoded 5' primer and a J-beta primer mix, a second PCR was run for 7 to 11 cycles. TCRdb independently ran MiXCR on the 5' RACE reads; one entry per CDR3 protein. The table includes roughly 1 million distinct CDR3 sequences, approximately 25% detected once. The sample was also reused in another study, on T cells of mothers and their children.

The clonotype comes from a girl aged 2 to 10 in good health. Sequencing was carried out using blood. This chain joins TRBV28 and TRBJ1-5; D gene ambiguous. The CDR3 protein is CASDAYRISRIQPQHF. The CDR3 DNA follows: TGTGCCAGTGATGCATATCGGATAAGTAGGATCCAGCCCCAGCATTTT. The full variable domain, rest sourced from reference TRBV28 and TRBJ1-5, is DVKVTQSSRYLVKRTGEKVFLECVQDMDHENMFWYRQDPGLGLRLIYFSYDVKMKEKGDIPEGYSVSREKKERFSLILESASTNQTSMYLCASDAYRISRIQPQHFGDGTRLSIL.